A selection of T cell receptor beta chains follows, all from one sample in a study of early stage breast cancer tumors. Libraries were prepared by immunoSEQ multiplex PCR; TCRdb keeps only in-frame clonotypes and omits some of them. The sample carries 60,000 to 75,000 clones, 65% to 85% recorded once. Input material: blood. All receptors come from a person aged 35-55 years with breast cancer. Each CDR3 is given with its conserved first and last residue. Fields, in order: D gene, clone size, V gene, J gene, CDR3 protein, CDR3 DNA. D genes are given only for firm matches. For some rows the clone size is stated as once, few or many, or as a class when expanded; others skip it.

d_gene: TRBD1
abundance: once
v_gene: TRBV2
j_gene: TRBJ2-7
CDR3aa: CASRPRTGAYEQYF
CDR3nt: TGTGCCAGCAGGCCGAGGACAGGAGCCTACGAGCAGTACTTC

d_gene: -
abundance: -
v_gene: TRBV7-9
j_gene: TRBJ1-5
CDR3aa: CASSLDAGDQPQHF
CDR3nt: TGTGCCAGCAGCTTAGACGCAGGGGATCAGCCCCAGCATTTT

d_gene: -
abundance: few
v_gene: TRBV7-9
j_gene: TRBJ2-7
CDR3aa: CASSPQGGYEQYF
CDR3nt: TGTGCCAGCAGCCCACAGGGAGGCTACGAGCAGTACTTC

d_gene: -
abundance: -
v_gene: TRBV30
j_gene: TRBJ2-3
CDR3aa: CAWSNRNIDTQYF
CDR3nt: TGTGCCTGGAGTAACAGAAACATAGATACGCAGTATTTT

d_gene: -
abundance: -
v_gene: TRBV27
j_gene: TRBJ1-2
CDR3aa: CASSKDRRVNYGYTF
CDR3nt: TGTGCCAGCAGCAAGGACCGGCGCGTTAACTATGGCTACACCTTC

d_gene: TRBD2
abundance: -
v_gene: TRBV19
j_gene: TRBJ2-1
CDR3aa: CASSIGAGGTTYNEQFF
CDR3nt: TGTGCCAGTAGTATCGGGGCGGGAGGTACCACATACAATGAGCAGTTCTTC

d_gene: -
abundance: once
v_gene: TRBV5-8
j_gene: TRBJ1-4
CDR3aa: CASSLGAQFNEKLFF
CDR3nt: TGTGCCAGCAGCCTGGGGGCGCAGTTTAATGAAAAACTGTTTTTT

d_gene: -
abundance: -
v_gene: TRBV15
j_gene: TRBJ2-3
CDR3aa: CATSNRQDSTDTQYF
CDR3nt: TGTGCCACCAGCAATAGACAGGACAGCACAGATACGCAGTATTTT

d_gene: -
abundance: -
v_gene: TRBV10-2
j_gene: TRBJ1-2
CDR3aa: CASSGLGGGYGYTF
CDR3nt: TGCGCCAGCAGTGGTTTGGGGGGCGGCTATGGCTACACCTTC

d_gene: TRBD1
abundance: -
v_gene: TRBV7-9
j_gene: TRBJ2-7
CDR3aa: CASSLARTGGYEQYF
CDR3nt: TGTGCCAGCAGCTTAGCGAGGACAGGGGGGTACGAGCAGTACTTC

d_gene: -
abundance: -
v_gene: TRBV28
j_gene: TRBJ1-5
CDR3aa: CASSLPVGANQPQHF
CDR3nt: TGTGCCAGCAGTTTACCTGTTGGGGCCAATCAGCCCCAGCATTTT

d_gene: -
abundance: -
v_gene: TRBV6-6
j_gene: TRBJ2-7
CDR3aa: CASSYADILRGQYF
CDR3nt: TGTGCCAGCAGTTACGCGGATATCCTACGTGGGCAGTACTTC

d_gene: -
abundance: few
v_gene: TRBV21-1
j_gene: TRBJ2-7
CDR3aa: CASRSRGVRYEQYF
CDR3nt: TGTGCCAGCAGGTCACGGGGGGTACGCTACGAGCAGTACTTC

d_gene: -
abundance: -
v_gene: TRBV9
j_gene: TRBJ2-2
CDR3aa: CASSVLGGRPNTGELFF
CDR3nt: TGTGCCAGCAGCGTCTTAGGGGGGAGGCCCAACACCGGGGAGCTGTTTTTT

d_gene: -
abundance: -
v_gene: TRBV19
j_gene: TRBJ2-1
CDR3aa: CATSWGIDEQFF
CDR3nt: TGTGCCACCTCATGGGGGATTGATGAGCAGTTCTTC

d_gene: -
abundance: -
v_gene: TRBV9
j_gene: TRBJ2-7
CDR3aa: CASSAGPSGTYEQYF
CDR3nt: TGTGCCAGCAGCGCTGGACCTTCTGGGACCTACGAGCAGTACTTC

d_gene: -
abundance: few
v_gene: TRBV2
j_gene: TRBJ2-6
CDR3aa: CASRNFLARSGANVLTF
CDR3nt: TGTGCCAGCCGCAATTTTCTAGCGCGATCCGGGGCCAACGTCCTGACTTTC

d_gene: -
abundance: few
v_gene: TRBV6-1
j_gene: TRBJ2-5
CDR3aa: CASELDWLQTQYF
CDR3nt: TGTGCCAGCGAACTAGATTGGTTACAGACCCAGTACTTC

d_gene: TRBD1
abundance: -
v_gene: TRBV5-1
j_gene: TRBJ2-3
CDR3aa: CASSKGQGADTQYF
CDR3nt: TGCGCCAGCAGCAAGGGACAGGGGGCAGATACGCAGTATTTT

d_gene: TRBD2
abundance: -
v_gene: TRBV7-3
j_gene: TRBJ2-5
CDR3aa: CASSLTRTSGGETQYF
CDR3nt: TGTGCCAGCAGCTTAACCAGGACTAGCGGGGGTGAGACCCAGTACTTC

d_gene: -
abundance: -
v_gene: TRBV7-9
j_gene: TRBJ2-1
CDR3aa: CASSPTRYNEQFF
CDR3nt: TGTGCCAGCAGCCCGACTCGCTACAATGAGCAGTTCTTC

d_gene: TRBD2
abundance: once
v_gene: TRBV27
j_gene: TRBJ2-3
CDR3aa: CASSPRGGSADTQYF
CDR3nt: TGTGCCAGCAGTCCTCGCGGGGGTTCCGCAGATACGCAGTATTTT

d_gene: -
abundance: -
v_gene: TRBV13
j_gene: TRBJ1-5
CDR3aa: CASSLGQIHQPQHF
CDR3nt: TGTGCCAGCAGCTTAGGACAGATCCATCAGCCCCAGCATTTT

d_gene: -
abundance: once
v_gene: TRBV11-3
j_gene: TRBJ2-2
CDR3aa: CASSYHRNTGELFF
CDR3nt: TGTGCCAGCAGCTACCACCGGAACACCGGGGAGCTGTTTTTT

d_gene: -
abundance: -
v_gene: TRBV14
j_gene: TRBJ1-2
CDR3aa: CASSQAYYGYTF
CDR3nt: TGTGCCAGCAGCCAAGCTTACTATGGCTACACCTTC

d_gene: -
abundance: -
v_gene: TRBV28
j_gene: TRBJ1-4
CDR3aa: CASSLSGAGNEKLFF
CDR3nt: TGTGCCAGCAGCTTATCGGGTGCAGGGAATGAAAAACTGTTTTTT

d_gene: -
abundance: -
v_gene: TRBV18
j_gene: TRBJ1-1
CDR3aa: CASSRRGGSEAFF
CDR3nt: TGTGCCAGCTCACGGCGGGGGGGCTCTGAAGCTTTCTTT

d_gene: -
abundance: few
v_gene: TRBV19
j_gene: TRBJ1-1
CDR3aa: CASSIWTEAFF
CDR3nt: TGTGCCAGTAGTATTTGGACTGAAGCTTTCTTT

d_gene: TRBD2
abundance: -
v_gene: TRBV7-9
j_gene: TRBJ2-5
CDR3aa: CASEREDQETQYF
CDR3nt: TGTGCCAGCGAGCGGGAGGACCAAGAGACCCAGTACTTC

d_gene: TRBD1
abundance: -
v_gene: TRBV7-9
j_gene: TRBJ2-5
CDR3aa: CASSPASDRDETQYF
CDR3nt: TGTGCCAGCAGCCCTGCAAGCGACAGGGATGAGACCCAGTACTTC

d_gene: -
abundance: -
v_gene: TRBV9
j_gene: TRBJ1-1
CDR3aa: CASSPRGALNTEAFF
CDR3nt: TGTGCCAGCAGCCCCCGAGGGGCCCTGAACACTGAAGCTTTCTTT

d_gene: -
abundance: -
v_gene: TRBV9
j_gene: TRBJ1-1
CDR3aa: CASSVAVANTEAFF
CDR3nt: TGTGCCAGCAGCGTAGCTGTCGCGAACACTGAAGCTTTCTTT